Presented here are 22 T cell receptor beta chains from one specimen sequenced in a study of cytomegalovirus exposure and HLA in healthy donors. The PCR was carried out with 60 Vbeta primers and 13 Jbeta primers. Generated by immunoSEQ multiplex PCR, the TCRdb table keeps only in-frame clones and is missing some. The sample contains almost 200,000 clones, 65% to 90% of which appear only once. The sequenced sample consisted of PBMCs. The receptors come from a woman between 50 and 59 years old in good health and CMV-seronegative.

The chain joins TRBV18 to TRBJ1-6; D ambiguous. This CDR3 spans 14 amino acids. Trimming shortened V by 6 bases and J by 0 bases, and 6 bases separated the two germline ends. CDR1 is KGHSH, CDR2 LQKENI, per germline. The CDR3 sequence: CASSTSSYNSPLHF. The CDR3 DNA sequence: TGTGCCAGCTCTACCAGCTCCTATAATTCACCCCTCCACTTT.

This clone has just one count. Germline is not matched at one junction end, which may reflect a read error. V is TRBV11-2 and J is TRBJ2-5; D not certain. Germline loops: CDR1 SGHAT, CDR2 FQNNGV. The CDR3 contains 14 residues. Here the CDR3 DNA reads TGTGCCAACAGCTTAATTCAGCGTCAAGAGACCCAGTACTTC. It yields the protein CANSLIQRQETQYF.

This clone has only one observation. The V call is TRBV28, the J call TRBJ2-1; 10 bases line up with TRBD1. The germline V gene encodes CDR1 MDHEN and CDR2 SYDVKM. This CDR3 has 15 residues. V shed 2 bases, J shed 6 bases, and the junction held 4 bases outside the gene matches. DNA of the CDR3: TGTGCCAGCAGTTTACGGGACAGGGGAGGCAATGAGCAGTTCTTC. It codes for CASSLRDRGGNEQFF. Full variable domain (rest looked up from reference TRBV28 and TRBJ2-1): DVKVTQSSRYLVKRTGEKVFLECVQDMDHENMFWYRQDPGLGLRLIYFSYDVKMKEKGDIPEGYSVSREKKERFSLILESASTNQTSMYLCASSLRDRGGNEQFFGPGTRLTVL.

This clone was detected only a few times. This sequence joins TRBV4-2 and TRBJ2-7; 10 bases agree with TRBD1. CDR3 length: 16 residues. The germline V gene encodes CDR1 LGHNA and CDR2 YNFKEQ. The junction had 11 bases not matched to a gene; V was cut back by 4 bases and J by 5 bases. The CDR3 nucleotides read TGTGCCAGCAGCCCTGTCCGGAGACAGGGGGCCCACGAGCAGTACTTC. As protein: CASSPVRRQGAHEQYF.

The chain recombines TRBV28 with TRBJ2-5, with TRBD1 identical over 8 bases. Germline CDR1 reads MDHEN; CDR2 reads SYDVKM. V shed 1 base and J 7 bases; nucleotides not matched to a gene: 5. This CDR3 region has 14 residues. DNA of the CDR3: TGTGCCAGCAGTTTATTGAGGCAGGGGGCGACCCAGTACTTC. Protein: CASSLLRQGATQYF.

V usage is TRBV13 and J usage is TRBJ2-1; TRBD1 might be the D (5 bases). This CDR3 comprises 16 residues. Germline assignment: CDR1 PRHDT and CDR2 FYEKMQ (reference sequence). The V gene lost 0 bases and the J gene lost 8 bases, with 17 bases spanning the gap. CDR3 sequence: CASSLGNKLQGDEQFF. The CDR3 coding sequence is TGTGCCAGCAGCTTAGGCAATAAGCTTCAAGGGGATGAGCAGTTCTTC.

This chain connects TRBV7-2 to TRBJ2-5, with D tentatively TRBD2 (5 bases). The V gene's germline CDR1 is SGHTA and CDR2 FQGNSA. V was clipped by 3 bases and J by 0 bases, with 8 bases between them. The CDR3 consists of 14 residues. CDR3 loop: CASSFTGYQETQYF. For the CDR3, the DNA is TGTGCCAGCAGCTTTACGGGGTACCAAGAGACCCAGTACTTC.

This clone was counted a single time. The V call is TRBV7-9, the J call TRBJ2-1; 14 positions match TRBD2. The V gene end was trimmed by 2 bases and the J gene end by 4 bases; junction bases not matched to a gene: 4. This CDR3 is 17 amino acids long. Germline loops: CDR1 SEHNR, CDR2 FQNEAQ (reference sequence). In DNA, the CDR3 is TGTGCCAGCAGCTTAAGGACTAGCGGGAGGATTTACAATGAGCAGTTCTTC. Encoded protein: CASSLRTSGRIYNEQFF.

The chain joins TRBV28 to TRBJ1-1; perhaps TRBD1 as D (6 bases). CDR1 MDHEN and CDR2 SYDVKM come from the germline V gene. The CDR3 length is 13 residues. The V end lost 8 bases, the J end lost 5 bases, and 15 bases lay between the germline ends. CDR3 DNA: TGTGCCAGCGAAACAGGGTTGGAGACTGAAGCTTTCTTT. Its protein is CASETGLETEAFF.

The chain has TRBV7-9 and TRBJ2-7; D unresolved. CDR1 is SEHNR, CDR2 FQNEAQ, per germline (reference sequence). The CDR3 sequence is 13 residues long. V lost 6 bases, J lost 2 bases, and 11 bases lay in between. The CDR3 sequence: CASSLGMPYEQYF. CDR3 sequence (DNA): TGTGCCAGCAGTCTTGGCATGCCCTACGAGCAGTACTTC.

The genes are TRBV2 and TRBJ2-2, with a possible D match to TRBD2 (5 bases). V was pared by 7 bases and J by 5 bases, with 14 bases between. CDR3 length equals 14 residues. Germline V gives CDR1 SNHLY, CDR2 FYNNEI. The CDR3 spells CASMRAEGTGELFF. The CDR3 DNA sequence: TGTGCCAGCATGCGAGCAGAGGGTACCGGGGAGCTGTTTTTT.

V is TRBV5-1 and J is TRBJ1-2; D gene uncertain. The CDR3 extends over 15 amino acids. Trimming took off 4 bases at V and 0 bases at J, with 13 bases between the two ends. Germline V gene sequence: CDR1 SGHRS, CDR2 YFSETQ. CDR3 amino acids: CASSTGAGPNYGYTF. The CDR3 bases are TGCGCCAGCAGCACCGGAGCGGGCCCTAACTATGGCTACACCTTC.

The chain recombines TRBV7-9 with TRBJ2-5; D perhaps matches TRBD2 (6 bases). The germline V gene has CDR1 SEHNR and CDR2 FQNEAQ (reference sequence). Deletions cut 3 bases from V and 7 bases from J, with 15 bases between. The CDR3 sequence is 14 residues long. Written as DNA, the CDR3 is TGTGCCAGCAGCTTGTCACGGGAGCCGGGGACCCAGTACTTC. As protein: CASSLSREPGTQYF.

This chain connects TRBV11-3 to TRBJ2-3; tentatively, D is TRBD2 (6 bases). V lost 5 bases and J lost 3, with 12 bases in between. The germline V gene has CDR1 SGHNT and CDR2 YENEEA. The CDR3 loop spans 14 amino acids. CDR3 nucleotide sequence: TGTGCCAGCAGCCCGGGACTTACTACAGATACGCAGTATTTT. Protein product: CASSPGLTTDTQYF.

V usage is TRBV5-6 and J usage is TRBJ2-5; tentative D call: TRBD1 (6 bases). TRBJ2-7 matches the DNA end more closely, so the J call is doubtful. The germline V gene encodes CDR1 SGHDT and CDR2 YYEEEE. The CDR3 sequence is 13 residues long. DNA for the CDR3: TGTGCCAGCAGCCCCCAGGGGCTTTACGAGCAGTACTTC. Translated, it gives CASSPQGLYEQYF.

The chain recombines TRBV28 with TRBJ2-7; TRBD1 might be the D (5 bases). The germline gives CDR1 MDHEN, CDR2 SYDVKM. The CDR3 consists of 17 residues. Deletions cut 3 bases from V and 4 bases from J, with 22 bases between. Here the CDR3 reads CASSLRRKQVDGYEQYF. The CDR3 DNA follows: TGTGCCAGCAGTTTGAGGAGAAAACAGGTTGATGGATACGAGCAGTACTTC.

This rearrangement joins TRBV7-2 to TRBJ2-1; 7 bases agree with TRBD1. This CDR3 has 16 residues. V lost 5 bases to trimming and J lost 2 bases; unmatched junction nucleotides: 9. Germline CDR1 and CDR2: SGHTA and FQGNSA. CDR3 sequence reads: CASSPPGTVTYNEQFF. CDR3 nucleotide sequence: TGTGCCAGCAGCCCACCCGGGACAGTTACCTACAATGAGCAGTTCTTC.

This clone was detected only once. The chain employs TRBV30 and TRBJ1-1; possible D gene TRBD1, 6 bases. This CDR3 is built from 11 residues. From germline, CDR1 is GTSNPN and CDR2 SVGIG (reference sequence). The V end lost 0 bases, the J end lost 10 bases, and 9 bases lay between the germline ends. The CDR3 region has the DNA TGTGCCTGGAGTGTACAGGGACGAGCTTTCTTT. Encoded protein: CAWSVQGRAFF.

V usage is TRBV19 and J usage is TRBJ1-1; weak D call: TRBD1 (5 bases). Germline CDR1 reads LNHDA; CDR2 reads SQIVND (reference sequence). V gave up 4 bases and J gave up 4 bases, with 10 bases separating them. The CDR3 extends over 13 amino acids. In DNA form, the CDR3 reads TGTGCCAGTAGTAGTATGGGGGGCACTGAAGCTTTCTTT. Translated, it gives CASSSMGGTEAFF.

The CDR3 here is CASRGRGLYEQYF. As DNA, the CDR3 is TGTGCCAGCCGGGGCAGGGGCCTCTACGAGCAGTACTTC. This sequence joins TRBV27 and TRBJ2-7; possible D gene TRBD1, 6 bases. The CDR3 totals 13 residues. V was pared by 8 bases and J by 3 bases, with 14 bases between. The V gene's germline CDR1 is MNHEY and CDR2 SMNVEV (reference sequence).

The CDR3 DNA follows: TGCGCCAGCAGGCTGAACAGGGAATCTGAAGCTTTCTTT. Translated: CASRLNRESEAFF. The chain couples TRBV5-1 to TRBJ1-1; maybe TRBD1 (6 bases). Trimming pared 5 bases from V and 6 bases from J, leaving 14 bases between. The CDR3 consists of 13 residues. CDR1 and CDR2 (germline): SGHRS, YFSETQ.

The genes are TRBV28 and TRBJ2-2, with 10 bases matching TRBD2. Germline V gene sequence: CDR1 MDHEN, CDR2 SYDVKM. V lost 7 bases and J lost 7; bases outside the gene matches: 15. This CDR3 is 17 amino acids long. The CDR3 here is CASIPPSGRAGGGELFF. In nucleotides, the CDR3 is TGTGCCAGCATCCCCCCCAGCGGGAGGGCCGGGGGCGGGGAGCTGTTTTTT.